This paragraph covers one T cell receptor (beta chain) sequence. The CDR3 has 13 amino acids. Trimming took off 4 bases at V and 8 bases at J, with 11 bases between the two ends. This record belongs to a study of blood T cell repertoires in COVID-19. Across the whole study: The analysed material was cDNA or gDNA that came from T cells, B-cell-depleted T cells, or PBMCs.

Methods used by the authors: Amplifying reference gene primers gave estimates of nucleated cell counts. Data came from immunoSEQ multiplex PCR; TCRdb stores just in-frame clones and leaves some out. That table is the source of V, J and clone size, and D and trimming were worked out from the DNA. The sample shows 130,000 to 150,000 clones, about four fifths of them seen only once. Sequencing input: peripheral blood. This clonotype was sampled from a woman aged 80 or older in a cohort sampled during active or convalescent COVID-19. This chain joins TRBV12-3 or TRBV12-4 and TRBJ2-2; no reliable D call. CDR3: CASSSRPGGELFF. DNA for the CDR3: TGTGCCAGCAGTTCCAGACCCGGGGGGGAGCTGTTTTTT.